This TCR beta chain was sequenced in a study of CD8+CD57+ T cells in acquired aplastic anemia. Looking at the study overall: Recorded DNA amounts for sorted CD4+ and CD8+ cells had an average of about 3.5 ug. The study's findings and limits: About 30 CD8+ CDR3 sequences occurred in both the patients and the controls. A significant difference in CD8+ Simpson's diversity between patients and controls was not found.

CDR3 length: 16 amino acids. Germline CDR1 and CDR2: SGHTA and FQGNSA. For this clonotype: Its antigen is not identified. At one end the junction does not follow the germline gene, possibly because of a read error.

Profiling of TCR beta VDJ combinations and CDR3 sequences used genomic DNA as template. From the reads, TCRdb called clonotypes with MiXCR, one entry per CDR3 protein. Here the sample spans 400,000 to 450,000 distinct CDR3 sequences, 65% to 75% being singletons. This receptor was identified in a human donor in good health, serving as a control. The rearrangement uses TRBV7-2 and TRBJ1-2; D gene ambiguous. Sequenced: sorted CD4+, CD8+, or CD8+CD57+ T cells (not recorded which) from PBMCs. The CDR3 protein is CASSLLGAVKVDGHTF. The CDR3 DNA reads TGTGCCAGCAGCTTACTAGGCGCTGTGAAGGTTGATGGCCACACCTTC.